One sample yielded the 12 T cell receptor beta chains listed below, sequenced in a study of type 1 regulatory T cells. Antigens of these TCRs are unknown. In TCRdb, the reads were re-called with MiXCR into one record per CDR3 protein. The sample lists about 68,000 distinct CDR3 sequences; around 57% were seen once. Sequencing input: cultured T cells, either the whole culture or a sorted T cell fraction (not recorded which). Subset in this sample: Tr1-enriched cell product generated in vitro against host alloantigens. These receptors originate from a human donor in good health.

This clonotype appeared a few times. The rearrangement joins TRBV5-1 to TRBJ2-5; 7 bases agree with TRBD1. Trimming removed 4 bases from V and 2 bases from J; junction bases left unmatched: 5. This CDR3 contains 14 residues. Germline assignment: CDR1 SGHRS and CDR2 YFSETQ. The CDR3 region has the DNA TGCGCCAGCAGCCAGGGACAGAAACAAGAGACCCAGTACTTC. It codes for CASSQGQKQETQYF.

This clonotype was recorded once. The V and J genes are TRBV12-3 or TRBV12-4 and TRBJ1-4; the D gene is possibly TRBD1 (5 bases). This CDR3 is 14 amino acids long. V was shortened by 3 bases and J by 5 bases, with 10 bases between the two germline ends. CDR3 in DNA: TGTGCCAGCAGTTTCGGGACCATCAATGAAAAACTGTTTTTT. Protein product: CASSFGTINEKLFF.

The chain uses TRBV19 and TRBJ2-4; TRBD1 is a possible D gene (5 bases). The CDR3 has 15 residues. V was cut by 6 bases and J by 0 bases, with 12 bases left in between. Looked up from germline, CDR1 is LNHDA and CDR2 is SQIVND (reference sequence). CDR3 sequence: CASRQTTVAKNIQYF. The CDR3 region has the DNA TGTGCCAGTAGGCAAACGACAGTAGCCAAAAACATTCAGTACTTC. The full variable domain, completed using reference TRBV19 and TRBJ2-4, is DGGITQSPKYLFRKEGQNVTLSCEQNLNHDAMYWYRQDPGQGLRLIYYSQIVNDFQKGDIAEGYSVSREKKESFPLTVTSAQKNPTAFYLCASRQTTVAKNIQYFGAGTRLSVL.

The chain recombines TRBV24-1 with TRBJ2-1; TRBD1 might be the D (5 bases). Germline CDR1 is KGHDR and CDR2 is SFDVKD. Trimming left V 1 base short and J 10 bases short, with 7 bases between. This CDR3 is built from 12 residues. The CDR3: CATSDLGEEQFF. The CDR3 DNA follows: TGTGCCACCAGTGATTTAGGGGAAGAGCAGTTCTTC.

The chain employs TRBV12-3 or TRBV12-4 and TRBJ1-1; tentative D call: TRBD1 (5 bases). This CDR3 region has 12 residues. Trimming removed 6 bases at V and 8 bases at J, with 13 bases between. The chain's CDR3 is CASSPWGIEAFF. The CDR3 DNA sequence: TGTGCCAGCAGCCCCTGGGGGATCGAAGCTTTCTTT.

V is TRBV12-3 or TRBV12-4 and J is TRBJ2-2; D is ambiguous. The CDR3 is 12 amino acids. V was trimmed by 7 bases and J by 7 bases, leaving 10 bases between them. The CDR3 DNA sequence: TGTGCCAGCACCGTCTACGGCGGGGAGCTGTTTTTT. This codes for CASTVYGGELFF.

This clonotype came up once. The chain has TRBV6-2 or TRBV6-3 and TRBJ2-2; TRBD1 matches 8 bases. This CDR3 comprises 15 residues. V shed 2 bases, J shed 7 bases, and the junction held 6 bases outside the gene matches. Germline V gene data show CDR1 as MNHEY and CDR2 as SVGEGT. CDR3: CASSYVQGAYGELFF. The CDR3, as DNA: TGTGCCAGCAGTTACGTCCAGGGGGCTTACGGGGAGCTGTTTTTT.

The CDR3 sequence: CASSPFTVEQFF. CDR3 nucleotide sequence: TGTGCCAGCAGCCCGTTTACAGTCGAGCAGTTCTTC. The V call is TRBV7-9, the J call TRBJ2-1; D gene ambiguous. CDR1 and CDR2 from the germline V gene are SEHNR and FQNEAQ (reference sequence). The CDR3 is made up of 12 amino acids. V shed 5 bases and J shed 10 bases, with 12 bases lying between them. The full variable domain, with the rest looked up from reference TRBV7-9 and TRBJ2-1, is DTGVSQNPRHKITKRGQNVTFRCDPISEHNRLYWYRQTLGQGPEFLTYFQNEAQLEKSRLLSDRFSAERPKGSFSTLEIQRTEQGDSAMYLCASSPFTVEQFFGPGTRLTVL.

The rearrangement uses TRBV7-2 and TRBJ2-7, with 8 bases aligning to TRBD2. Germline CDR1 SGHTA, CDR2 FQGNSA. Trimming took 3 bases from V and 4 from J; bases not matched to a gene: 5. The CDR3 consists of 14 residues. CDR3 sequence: CASSFRTSGYEQYF. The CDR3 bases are TGTGCCAGCAGCTTTCGCACTAGCGGATACGAGCAGTACTTC.

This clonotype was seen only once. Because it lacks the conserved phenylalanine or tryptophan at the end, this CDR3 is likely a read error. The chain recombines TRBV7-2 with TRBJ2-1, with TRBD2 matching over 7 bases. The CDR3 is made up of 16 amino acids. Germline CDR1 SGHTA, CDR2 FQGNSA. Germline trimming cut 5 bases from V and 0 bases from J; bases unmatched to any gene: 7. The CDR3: CASSETSDSSYNEQFL. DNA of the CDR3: TGTGCCAGCAGCGAAACTAGCGATAGCTCCTACAATGAGCAGTTCCTC.

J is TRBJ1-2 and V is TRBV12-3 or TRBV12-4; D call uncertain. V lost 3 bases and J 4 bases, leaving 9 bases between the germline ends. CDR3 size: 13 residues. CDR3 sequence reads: CASSFSGPYGYTF. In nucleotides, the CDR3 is TGTGCCAGCAGTTTTTCCGGGCCCTATGGCTACACCTTC.

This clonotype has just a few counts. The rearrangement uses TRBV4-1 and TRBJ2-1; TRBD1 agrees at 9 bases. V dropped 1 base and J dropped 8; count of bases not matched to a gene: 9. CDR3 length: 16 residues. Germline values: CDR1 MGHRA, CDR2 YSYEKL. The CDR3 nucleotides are TGCGCCAGCAGCCAAGCTACAGGGGGCGCGAGGGATGAGCAGTTCTTC. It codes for CASSQATGGARDEQFF.